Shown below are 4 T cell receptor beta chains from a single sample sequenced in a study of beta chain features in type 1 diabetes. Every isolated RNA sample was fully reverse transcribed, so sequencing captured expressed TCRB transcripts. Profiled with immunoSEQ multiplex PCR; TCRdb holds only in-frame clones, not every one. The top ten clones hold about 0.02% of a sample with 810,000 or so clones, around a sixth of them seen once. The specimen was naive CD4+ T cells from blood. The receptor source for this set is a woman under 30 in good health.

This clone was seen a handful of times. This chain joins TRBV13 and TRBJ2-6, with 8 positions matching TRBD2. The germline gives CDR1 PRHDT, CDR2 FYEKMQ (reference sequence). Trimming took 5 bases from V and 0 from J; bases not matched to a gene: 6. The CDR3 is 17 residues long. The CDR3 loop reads CASSTKAGGSGANVLTF. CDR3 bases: TGTGCCAGCAGCACCAAGGCGGGGGGCTCTGGGGCCAACGTCCTGACTTTC.

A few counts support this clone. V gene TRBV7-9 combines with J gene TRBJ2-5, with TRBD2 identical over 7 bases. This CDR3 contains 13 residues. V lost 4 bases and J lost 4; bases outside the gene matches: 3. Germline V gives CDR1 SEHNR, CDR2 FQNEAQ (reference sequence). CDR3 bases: TGTGCCAGCAGCTCTTCGGGGGGAGAGACCCAGTACTTC. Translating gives CASSSSGGETQYF.

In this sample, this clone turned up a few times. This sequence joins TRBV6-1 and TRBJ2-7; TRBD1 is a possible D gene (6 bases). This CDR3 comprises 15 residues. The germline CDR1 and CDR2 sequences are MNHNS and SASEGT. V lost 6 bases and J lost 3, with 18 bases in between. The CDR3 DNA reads TGTGCCAGCAGCACCCCAGGACAGTCTAACTACGAGCAGTACTTC. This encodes CASSTPGQSNYEQYF.

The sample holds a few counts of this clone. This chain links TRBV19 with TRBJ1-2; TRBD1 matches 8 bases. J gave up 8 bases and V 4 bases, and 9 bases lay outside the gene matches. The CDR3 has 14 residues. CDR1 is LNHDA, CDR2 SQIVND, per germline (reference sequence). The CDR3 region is CASSTGWTGKGYTF. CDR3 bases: TGTGCCAGTAGTACGGGTTGGACAGGGAAAGGCTACACCTTC.